The rows below give T cell receptor beta chains drawn from one sample of a study of T cell responses to AZD1222 COVID-19 vaccine. The method was immunoSEQ multiplex PCR; TCRdb's version includes in-frame clones alone and lacks a portion of them. The sample records about 110,000 clones, about 86% being singletons. The source material was peripheral blood, sampled on day 0 of AZD1222 vaccination. These receptors were obtained from an adult in good health. CDR3s leave out the opening cysteine and the closing phenylalanine or tryptophan.

>TRBJ2-7|TRBV28
ASRLTRGSEQY
>TRBJ1-5|TRBV2
ASSSRQDSNQPQH
>TRBJ2-7|TRBV27
ASSRDRVDEQY
>TRBJ1-6|TRBV6-5
ASTRGRVDSPLH
>TRBJ1-1|TRBV4-2
ASSQDIPMNTEAF
>TRBJ1-6|TRBV28
ASSLWGQGNSPLH
>TRBJ1-1|TRBV4-1
ASSYSNTEAF
>TRBJ1-5|TRBV19
ASSWTGSGNQPQH
>TRBJ2-1|TRBV2
ASTGQVVSEQF
>TRBJ1-1|TRBV29-1
SGKNTEAF
>TRBJ1-6|TRBV20-1
SASGHPGRDSPLH
>TRBJ1-1|TRBV4-1
ASSLGTGLNTEAF
>TRBJ1-4|TRBV2
ASNDRGLTNEKLF
>TRBJ1-2|TRBV19
ASSDGPDNYGYT
>TRBJ1-5|TRBV27
ASSLGPYSNQPQH